These T cell receptor beta chains were read from a single sample in a study of blood T cell repertoires in COVID-19. TCRdb's table, derived via immunoSEQ multiplex PCR, lists solely in-frame clones and lacks some. The sample has under 50,000 clones; about four fifths are singletons. The sequenced sample was peripheral blood. All receptors come from a man of 80 years or more with active or convalescent COVID-19. Both conserved end residues are part of each CDR3. A D gene is named only where the DNA matches it firmly. Only part of the rows carry a size: once, few, many, or a class if the clone is expanded.

-,TRBJ2-7,few,TRBV7-8,CASSPRGSGGAEQYF,TGTGCCAGCAGCCCACGAGGGAGTGGAGGGGCCGAGCAGTACTTC
TRBD1,TRBJ1-5,once,TRBV5-1,CASSYDGTGGNQPQHF,TGCGCCAGCAGCTATGATGGGACAGGGGGCAATCAGCCCCAGCATTTT
TRBD1,TRBJ2-1,few,TRBV27,CASSTHRDRSNEQFF,TGTGCCAGCAGTACCCACCGGGACAGATCCAATGAGCAGTTCTTC
TRBD1,TRBJ1-5,-,TRBV19,CASSRGQGANQPQHF,TGTGCCAGTAGTCGGGGACAGGGGGCGAATCAGCCCCAGCATTTT
TRBD2,TRBJ2-7,-,TRBV20-1,CSASLSGGPTYEQYF,TGCAGTGCTAGTCTAAGCGGGGGACCCACCTACGAGCAGTACTTC
-,TRBJ2-4,-,TRBV27,CASSLSGRENIQYF,TGTGCCAGCAGTTTATCAGGGAGAGAAAACATTCAGTACTTC
TRBD2,TRBJ2-7,few,TRBV6-5,CASSYRAGGHEEQYF,TGTGCCAGCAGTTACCGGGCGGGGGGCCATGAGGAGCAGTACTTC
-,TRBJ2-1,-,TRBV7-8,CASRGMDSYNEQFF,TGTGCCAGCAGGGGTATGGACAGCTACAATGAGCAGTTCTTC
-,TRBJ1-5,-,TRBV2,CASSGTASDQPQHF,TGTGCCAGCAGTGGGACAGCTTCAGATCAGCCCCAGCATTTT
-,TRBJ1-3,-,TRBV7-8,CASSSPSGGNTIYF,TGTGCCAGCAGCTCCCCCAGCGGCGGAAACACCATATATTTT
TRBD2,TRBJ2-5,-,TRBV7-3,CASSLETSGVGETQYF,TGTGCCAGCAGCTTAGAGACTAGCGGGGTAGGGGAGACCCAGTACTTC
-,TRBJ2-5,-,TRBV7-2,CASSEEWASQRTQYF,TGTGCCAGCAGCGAAGAGTGGGCCAGCCAGAGGACCCAGTACTTC
TRBD1,TRBJ2-7,-,TRBV7-9,CASSPGQGALEQYF,TGTGCCAGCAGCCCGGGACAGGGTGCGCTCGAGCAGTACTTC
-,TRBJ1-5,once,TRBV30,CAWRAPNQPQHF,TGTGCCTGGAGGGCCCCCAATCAGCCCCAGCATTTT
TRBD1,TRBJ1-5,-,TRBV2,CASDRGTGSKSGNQPQHF,TGTGCCAGCGATAGAGGGACAGGTTCTAAATCGGGCAATCAGCCCCAGCATTTT
TRBD1,TRBJ1-5,-,TRBV19,CASNKGQGANQPQHF,TGTGCCAGTAACAAAGGACAGGGCGCCAATCAGCCCCAGCATTTT
TRBD2,TRBJ2-1,few,TRBV7-3,CASSPSGGTYNEQFF,TGTGCCAGCAGCCCCAGCGGGGGCACCTACAATGAGCAGTTCTTC
-,TRBJ2-7,-,TRBV19,CASSPPGAGSNEQYF,TGTGCCAGTAGTCCCCCGGGCGCGGGGTCCAACGAGCAGTACTTC
TRBD1,TRBJ2-2,-,TRBV28,CASSIGGHPTGELFF,TGTGCCAGCTCAATAGGGGGCCATCCCACCGGGGAGCTGTTTTTT
-,TRBJ1-1,few,TRBV5-1,CASSLDINTEAFF,TGCGCCAGCAGCTTAGACATAAACACTGAAGCTTTCTTT
TRBD1,TRBJ1-1,-,TRBV7-2,CASSSGQGWRLPEAFF,TGTGCCAGCAGCTCCGGACAGGGGTGGCGTCTACCTGAAGCTTTCTTT
-,TRBJ1-1,-,TRBV29-1,CSVEKGATEAFF,TGCAGCGTTGAAAAGGGAGCCACTGAAGCTTTCTTT
TRBD2,TRBJ2-1,-,TRBV5-5,CASSHPGNSGNNEQFF,TGTGCCAGCAGCCACCCGGGGAATAGCGGGAACAATGAGCAGTTCTTC
TRBD2,TRBJ2-1,-,TRBV28,CASSLRDLGLAGGNEQFF,TGTGCCAGCAGTTTACGAGACCTGGGACTAGCGGGGGGCAATGAGCAGTTCTTC
TRBD1,TRBJ1-3,-,TRBV28,CASNPPGQVFGNTIYF,TGTGCCAGCAACCCCCCGGGACAGGTCTTTGGAAACACCATATATTTT
-,TRBJ2-5,-,TRBV27,CASSLRGPWETQYF,TGTGCCAGCAGTTTACGCGGGCCTTGGGAGACCCAGTACTTC
TRBD1,TRBJ1-5,-,TRBV6-5,CAIQTGGISNQPQHF,TGCGCCATCCAAACAGGGGGCATAAGCAATCAGCCCCAGCATTTT
TRBD1,TRBJ2-7,few,TRBV10-3,CATQTGTEIYEQYF,TGTGCCACCCAAACCGGGACAGAAATCTACGAGCAGTACTTC
-,TRBJ2-1,-,TRBV15,CATSRGWGDEQFF,TGTGCCACCAGCAGAGGGTGGGGGGATGAGCAGTTCTTC
-,TRBJ2-7,-,TRBV27,CASSPYGPGGRQYF,TGTGCCAGCAGTCCCTATGGTCCAGGTGGGAGGCAGTACTTC
TRBD1,TRBJ1-2,-,TRBV7-9,CASSLMLDRARTGYTF,TGTGCCAGCAGCTTAATGTTGGACAGGGCGCGAACCGGCTACACCTTC
-,TRBJ1-2,-,TRBV27,CASSPATEYGYTF,TGTGCCAGCAGTCCCGCGACGGAGTATGGCTACACCTTC
-,TRBJ2-1,-,TRBV27,CASSLISRAHEQFF,TGTGCCAGCAGTTTAATATCCAGGGCCCATGAGCAGTTCTTC
TRBD1,TRBJ1-4,-,TRBV7-9,CASSPGTGGEKLFF,TGTGCCAGCAGCCCGGGGACAGGGGGAGAAAAACTGTTTTTT
-,TRBJ2-1,few,TRBV5-1,CASSLIAESYNEQFF,TGCGCCAGCAGCTTGATAGCGGAGAGTTACAATGAGCAGTTCTTC
TRBD2,TRBJ2-5,-,TRBV27,CASRRSGETQYF,TGTGCCAGCAGACGTAGCGGGGAGACCCAGTACTTC
-,TRBJ1-4,few,TRBV6-5,CASRERDLKLFF,TGTGCCAGCAGGGAGAGGGATTTAAAACTGTTTTTT
-,TRBJ1-6,-,TRBV4-2,CASSGGEGYNSPLHF,TGTGCCAGCAGCGGCGGGGAGGGATATAATTCACCCCTCCACTTT
-,TRBJ1-2,-,TRBV9,CASSVARAANYGYTF,TGTGCCAGCAGCGTAGCCAGGGCCGCTAACTATGGCTACACCTTC
TRBD1,TRBJ2-5,-,TRBV5-4,CASSSTGGKETQYF,TGTGCCAGCAGCTCGACAGGGGGCAAAGAGACCCAGTACTTC
TRBD1,TRBJ1-5,-,TRBV2,CASSAQGHRQPQHF,TGTGCCAGCAGCGCACAGGGGCACCGACAGCCCCAGCATTTT
-,TRBJ1-4,few,TRBV29-1,CSVEDLATTNEKLFF,TGCAGCGTTGAAGATCTGGCAACAACTAATGAAAAACTGTTTTTT
TRBD1,TRBJ1-2,-,TRBV15,CATSREAGGFNGYTF,TGTGCCACCAGCAGAGAGGCAGGGGGATTCAATGGCTACACCTTC
TRBD2,TRBJ2-1,-,TRBV10-3,CAISDTPAGASSYNEQFF,TGTGCCATCAGTGATACCCCAGCGGGAGCTAGCTCCTACAATGAGCAGTTCTTC